This T cell receptor (beta chain) comes out of a study of patients and donors after allogeneic stem cell transplantation. TCRdb re-called the RT-PCR reads with MiXCR, one entry per CDR3 protein. Of under 200,000 distinct CDR3 sequences listed, approximately 30% were seen once; the top ten hold around 3%. CDR3 length: 15 amino acids. Per germline, CDR1 LGHDT and CDR2 YNNKEL (reference sequence). Trimming cost V 4 bases and J 0 bases, with 10 bases left between them. This TCR derives from a human donor who was either an allogeneic HSCT recipient or a stem cell or donor lymphocyte infusion donor (not recorded which). It is not recorded whose cells these are; they may come from a transplant donor. The chain combines TRBV3-1 with TRBJ1-5; D is unresolved. The source material was blood, either unsorted or a sorted T cell fraction (not recorded which). The CDR3 sequence: CASSPEGLSNQPQHF. The DNA of the CDR3 is TGTGCCAGCAGCCCCGAGGGTCTTAGCAATCAGCCCCAGCATTTT.